The 19 T cell receptor beta chains presented below share a single source sample, sequenced in a study of blood T cell repertoires in COVID-19. TCRdb's table, derived via immunoSEQ multiplex PCR, lists solely in-frame clones and lacks some. The sample records a few hundred thousand clones, roughly nine tenths being singletons. Sequencing was done on a sample of PBMCs or T cells enriched from blood (not recorded which). The receptors shown here come from a woman aged 55-69 years who had recovered from COVID-19.

This clone was detected once. The chain joins TRBV18 to TRBJ1-6; 10 bases map to TRBD1. This CDR3 comprises 14 residues. The V and J ends lost 6 bases and 7 bases, in that order; junction bases with no gene match: 3. The V gene's germline CDR1 is KGHSH and CDR2 LQKENI. For the CDR3, the DNA is TGTGCCAGCTCCCAGGGACAGGGGAATTCACCCCTCCACTTT. This sequence encodes CASSQGQGNSPLHF.

The genes are TRBV7-2 and TRBJ1-2, with D tentatively TRBD1 (6 bases). Between the trimmed V and J ends, which lost 4 bases and 4 bases, there was a span of 7 bases. From germline, CDR1 is SGHTA and CDR2 FQGNSA. This CDR3 has 12 residues. CDR3 nucleotide sequence: TGTGCCAGCAGCTGGGACACCTATGGCTACACCTTC. This codes for CASSWDTYGYTF.

The chain combines TRBV2 with TRBJ2-1; 8 nucleotides align to TRBD2. The CDR3 contains 13 residues. V lost 7 bases, J lost 6 bases, and 5 bases stayed unmatched. CDR1 and CDR2 (germline): SNHLY, FYNNEI. The CDR3 region has the DNA TGTGCCAGCATAGCGGGGCTTCTCAATGAGCAGTTCTTC. This sequence encodes CASIAGLLNEQFF. The full variable domain, in which reference TRBV2 and TRBJ2-1 provide the parts outside the CDR3, is EPEVTQTPSHQVTQMGQEVILRCVPISNHLYFYWYRQILGQKVEFLVSFYNNEISEKSEIFDDQFSVERPDGSNFTLKIRSTKLEDSAMYFCASIAGLLNEQFFGPGTRLTVL.

The chain uses TRBV14 and TRBJ1-6; D gene unclear. The length of the CDR3 is 15 residues. The germline V gene encodes CDR1 SGHDN and CDR2 FVKESK. Between the trimmed V and J ends, which lost 1 base and 5 bases, there was a span of 9 bases. CDR3 DNA sequence: TGTGCCAGCAGCCAAGGTTACAGCCATAATTCACCCCTCCACTTT. Its protein product is CASSQGYSHNSPLHF. The complete variable domain, with remaining parts taken from reference TRBV14 and TRBJ1-6, reads EAGVTQFPSHSVIEKGQTVTLRCDPISGHDNLYWYRRVMGKEIKFLLHFVKESKQDESGMPNNRFLAERTGGTYSTLKVQPAELEDSGVYFCASSQGYSHNSPLHFGNGTRLTVT.

This clone was observed a single time. V gene TRBV25-1 combines with J gene TRBJ2-1; D perhaps matches TRBD2 (5 bases). The V end lost 0 bases, the J end lost 7 bases, and 13 bases lay between the germline ends. Germline assignment: CDR1 MGHDK and CDR2 SYGVNS. There are 15 residues in the CDR3. The CDR3 spells CASSEYQLARNEQFF. Written as DNA, the CDR3 is TGTGCCAGCAGTGAATATCAGCTAGCCCGAAATGAGCAGTTCTTC.

The J gene is TRBJ1-3, the V gene TRBV27, with D unresolved. Trimming removed 8 bases from V and 0 bases from J, with 2 bases in between. The CDR3 runs to 11 residues. The germline gives CDR1 MNHEY, CDR2 SMNVEV (reference sequence). This chain's CDR3 is CASYSGNTIYF. DNA of the CDR3: TGTGCCAGCTACTCTGGAAACACCATATATTTT.

This clone was recorded once. This chain uses TRBV4-1 with TRBJ2-5; 8 bases agree with TRBD2. This CDR3 has 15 amino acids. Germline V lookup: CDR1 MGHRA, CDR2 YSYEKL. The V gene end was trimmed by 1 base and the J gene end by 5 bases; junction bases not matched to a gene: 6. The CDR3 sequence: CASSQVTGGGETQYF. The CDR3 nucleotides are TGCGCCAGCAGCCAAGTAACGGGAGGGGGGGAGACCCAGTACTTC.

V gene TRBV2 combines with J gene TRBJ2-5; TRBD2 aligns across 10 bases. Trimming took 5 bases from V and 5 from J; bases not matched to a gene: 11. The germline V gene has CDR1 SNHLY and CDR2 FYNNEI. The CDR3 loop spans 16 amino acids. CDR3 in amino acids: CASSFDLAGDGETQYF. The CDR3 nucleotides are TGTGCCAGCAGTTTTGATCTAGCGGGGGATGGGGAGACCCAGTACTTC.

The chain has TRBV6-5 and TRBJ1-4, with 7 bases that match TRBD1. The V and J ends lost 10 bases and 4 bases, in that order; junction bases with no gene match: 12. CDR1 and CDR2 from the germline V gene are MNHEY and SVGAGI. The CDR3 contains 15 residues. CDR3 DNA sequence: TGTGCCACCTCGACAGGGACAGTCCTTAATGAAAAACTGTTTTTT. Residues: CATSTGTVLNEKLFF.

J is TRBJ1-3 and V is TRBV6-5, with 7 bases aligning to TRBD1. The CDR3 has 14 residues. CDR1 is MNHEY and CDR2 is SVGAGI in the germline V gene. The V and J ends lost 7 bases and 0 bases, in that order; junction bases with no gene match: 3. CDR3 DNA: TGTGCCAGCAAAGGGACAGTCTCTGGAAACACCATATATTTT. Amino acids: CASKGTVSGNTIYF.

The chain combines TRBV6-5 with TRBJ1-2, with 9 bases matching TRBD1. V shed 6 bases and J 4 bases; nucleotides not matched to a gene: 6. CDR1 and CDR2 (germline): MNHEY, SVGAGI. There are 14 residues in the CDR3. The CDR3 here is CASRGTGKVYGYTF. The CDR3 DNA follows: TGTGCCAGCAGGGGGACAGGGAAGGTCTATGGCTACACCTTC.

This clone was detected once. The chain links TRBV6-5 to TRBJ1-2; tentative D call: TRBD1 (6 bases). The CDR3 consists of 12 residues. The germline V gene has CDR1 MNHEY and CDR2 SVGAGI. Trimming cost V 4 bases and J 8 bases, with 11 bases left between them. The CDR3, as DNA: TGTGCCAGCAGTTCGACAGGCAGCGGCTACACCTTC. The encoded protein is CASSSTGSGYTF.

CDR3 sequence: CATSILGSSNQPQHF. The CDR3 DNA sequence: TGTGCCACCAGCATACTCGGGAGTAGCAATCAGCCCCAGCATTTT. J is TRBJ1-5 and V is TRBV15; D is undetermined. Per germline, CDR1 LNHNV and CDR2 YYDKDF (reference sequence). The ends were cut back, 4 bases at V and 0 bases at J, with 10 bases in the middle. This CDR3 is built from 15 residues.

The chain employs TRBV6-5 and TRBJ1-6, with a possible D match to TRBD1 (6 bases). The V end was cut by 6 bases, the J end by 14 bases, with 11 bases between. The CDR3 totals 11 residues. In germline, CDR1 is MNHEY, CDR2 SVGAGI. CDR3 sequence reads: CASRADRTLHF. In nucleotides, the CDR3 is TGTGCCAGCAGGGCCGACAGGACCCTCCACTTT.

The sample holds one count of this clone. The chain joins TRBV18 to TRBJ2-4, with 7 nucleotides matching TRBD2. The CDR3 consists of 15 residues. The J segment lost 4 bases and the V segment lost 3 bases, leaving 6 bases of the junction unmatched. Germline V gene lookup returns CDR1 KGHSH and CDR2 LQKENI. The CDR3 DNA follows: TGTGCCAGCTCACCGGTGGGGGGGAGGAAAAACATTCAGTACTTC. This gives the protein CASSPVGGRKNIQYF.

This clone was detected a few times. The genes are TRBV21-1 and TRBJ1-5; TRBD1 is the table's D call and was not checked against the DNA. TRBV21-1 is a pseudogene segment. CDR3 length: 17 residues. CDR3 residues: CASSKRVGTHSNQPQHF. CDR3 DNA sequence: TGTGCCAGCAGCAAACGGGTCGGGACACATAGCAATCAGCCCCAGCATTTT.

This chain's CDR3 is CASSLGAGEAFF. Here the CDR3 DNA reads TGTGCCAGTTCCCTGGGGGCCGGTGAAGCTTTCTTT. This chain joins TRBV19 and TRBJ1-1; a possible D gene is TRBD1 (6 bases). The V end lost 8 bases, the J end lost 7 bases, and 14 bases lay between the germline ends. Looked up from germline, CDR1 is LNHDA and CDR2 is SQIVND (reference sequence). This CDR3 contains 12 residues.

This clone occurred many times. The CDR3 is CASSHRDSYQPQHF. CDR3 coding DNA: TGTGCCAGCAGCCACCGGGACAGCTATCAGCCCCAGCATTTT. V and J are TRBV5-6 and TRBJ1-5, with 7 bases fitting TRBD1. From germline, CDR1 is SGHDT and CDR2 YYEEEE. Trimming at V came to 4 bases and at J to 5 bases, leaving 6 bases not matched to a gene. The CDR3 has 14 residues.

The chain couples TRBV4-1 to TRBJ2-7; 7 nucleotides line up with TRBD1. CDR1 is MGHRA, CDR2 YSYEKL, per germline. The J segment lost 5 bases and the V segment lost 2 bases, leaving 3 bases of the junction unmatched. CDR3 length equals 13 residues. The CDR3 sequence is CASSQTDRDEQYV. The CDR3 nucleotides are TGCGCCAGCAGCCAAACCGACAGGGACGAGCAGTACGTC.